Sequencing of this TCR beta chain was carried out in a study of cytomegalovirus exposure and HLA in healthy donors. General study results and limits: A later analysis showed that HLA-associated TCR beta chains had undergone more clonal expansion than equally common others.

In its sample, this clone was seen once. Its cognate antigen is unknown. Primers included in the PCR were 60 Vbeta and 13 Jbeta primers. The method was immunoSEQ multiplex PCR; TCRdb's version includes in-frame clones alone and lacks a portion of them. The sample holds 150,000 to 200,000 clones, approximately 77% seen once. This receptor was obtained from a man aged 40-49 years in good health and CMV-seropositive. What was sequenced was PBMCs.

In DNA form, the CDR3 reads TGTGCCAGCAGCGGGGGACTAGCGGACTCCTACGAGCAGTACTTC. It yields the protein CASSGGLADSYEQYF. The V and J genes are TRBV5-6 and TRBJ2-7; 11 bases are shared with TRBD2. There are 15 residues in the CDR3. Germline loops: CDR1 SGHDT, CDR2 YYEEEE. With 4 bases clipped from V and 0 bases from J, the junction kept 3 bases outside the gene matches.